A selection of T cell receptor beta chains follows, all from one sample in a study of early T cells in non-severe SARS-CoV-2 infection. TCRdb re-called the 5' RACE reads through MiXCR, storing one row per CDR3 protein. The table includes tens of thousands of distinct CDR3 sequences, under 9% detected once. The sample consisted of whole blood, taken at baseline. All receptors derive from an adult who was a healthcare worker with PCR-confirmed SARS-CoV-2 infection or an uninfected control (not recorded which). The CDR3 runs from the conserved cysteine through the conserved F or W. The D gene is left open where the match is weak. For some rows the clone size is stated as once, few or many, or as a class when expanded; others skip it.

CDR3	DNA	size	D	J	V
CASSWGLAADTQYF	TGCGCCAGCAGCTGGGGACTAGCGGCAGATACGCAGTATTTT	many	TRBD2	TRBJ2-3	TRBV5-1
CASYDPRDSSYNEQFF	TGTGCCAGTTACGATCCTAGGGACAGCTCCTACAATGAGCAGTTCTTC	NA	TRBD1	TRBJ2-1	TRBV12-3/TRBV12-4
CAISVEFSSSYEQYF	TGTGCCATCAGTGTTGAGTTTAGCTCCTCCTACGAGCAGTACTTC	NA	NA	TRBJ2-7	TRBV10-3
CASSQGLREGEQFF	TGCGCCAGCAGCCAAGGCTTGAGGGAGGGTGAGCAGTTCTTC	medium-sized	TRBD2	TRBJ2-1	TRBV4-1
CASSLSASNYEQYF	TGTGCCAGCAGTTTAAGCGCTAGTAACTACGAGCAGTACTTC	many	NA	TRBJ2-7	TRBV12-3/TRBV12-4
CASSLSSGTYNEQFF	TGCGCCAGCAGCCTATCTAGCGGGACCTACAATGAGCAGTTCTTC	many	TRBD2	TRBJ2-1	TRBV4-1
CASSSGTGGNTGELFF	TGTGCCAGCAGTTCCGGGACAGGGGGCAACACCGGGGAGCTGTTTTTT	NA	TRBD1	TRBJ2-2	TRBV9
CASSPEGAFSYNEQFF	TGTGCCAGCAGCCCCGAGGGGGCCTTCTCCTACAATGAGCAGTTCTTC	few	TRBD1	TRBJ2-1	TRBV7-9
CASSQGYRGTDTQYF	TGTGCCAGCAGCCAAGGATACAGGGGTACAGATACGCAGTATTTT	many	TRBD1	TRBJ2-3	TRBV14
CASSRGLRTEAFF	TGCGCCAGCAGCAGGGGCTTGAGGACTGAAGCTTTCTTT	many	NA	TRBJ1-1	TRBV5-1
CASSEAPLTGFGDTGELFF	TGTGCCAGCAGTGAAGCTCCTTTGACAGGCTTCGGAGACACCGGGGAGCTGTTTTTT	NA	NA	TRBJ2-2	TRBV2
CATSTSRADNEQFF	TGTGCCACCAGCACCTCGAGGGCTGACAATGAGCAGTTCTTC	many	NA	TRBJ2-1	TRBV15
CASNLGQANEQFF	TGTGCCAGCAACCTTGGCCAAGCCAATGAGCAGTTCTTC	NA	NA	TRBJ2-1	TRBV7-8
CASSYPRAGSYNEQFF	TGTGCCAGCAGTTACCCCAGGGCCGGCTCCTACAATGAGCAGTTCTTC	few	NA	TRBJ2-1	TRBV6-5
CASSTRTGTDTQYF	TGTGCCAGCAGCACACGGACGGGTACAGATACGCAGTATTTT	many	NA	TRBJ2-3	TRBV7-3
CASSATGGSGNTIYF	TGCGCCAGCAGCGCTACAGGGGGCTCTGGAAACACCATATATTTT	NA	TRBD1	TRBJ1-3	TRBV4-1
CASSRKTPYNQPQHF	TGTGCCAGCAGCAGGAAGACCCCCTACAATCAGCCCCAGCATTTT	many	NA	TRBJ1-5	TRBV12-3/TRBV12-4
CAWKATGFDTGELFF	TGTGCCTGGAAGGCGACAGGGTTCGACACCGGGGAGCTGTTTTTT	NA	TRBD1	TRBJ2-2	TRBV30
CASSSAGGYEQYF	TGTGCCAGCAGCTCTGCGGGGGGCTACGAGCAGTACTTC	few	TRBD2	TRBJ2-7	TRBV11-2
CSVPQPGGRDEQFF	TGCAGCGTTCCACAACCAGGGGGACGCGATGAGCAGTTCTTC	NA	TRBD1	TRBJ2-1	TRBV29-1
CSVWTGEGASF	TGCAGCGTATGGACGGGAGAGGGGGCTTCCTTT	NA	TRBD1	TRBJ1-1	TRBV29-1
CASRRVGVMSEAFF	TGTGCCAGCAGGAGGGTCGGGGTTATGTCTGAAGCTTTCTTT	few	NA	TRBJ1-1	TRBV6-5
CASRDRGRNTASYGYTF	TGTGCCAGCCGGGACAGGGGGCGTAATACGGCGTCCTATGGCTACACCTTC	NA	TRBD1	TRBJ1-2	TRBV6-1
CASSTWDNEQFF	TGTGCCAGCAGCACCTGGGACAATGAGCAGTTCTTC	NA	NA	TRBJ2-1	TRBV11-3
CASSFMANQPQHF	TGTGCCAGCAGTTTTATGGCGAATCAGCCCCAGCATTTT	few	NA	TRBJ1-5	TRBV12-3/TRBV12-4
CASSYSGIYEAFF	TGTGCCAGCAGTTACTCAGGGATTTATGAAGCTTTCTTT	NA	NA	TRBJ1-1	TRBV6-6
CASSHPLDTTPYEQYF	TGTGCCAGCAGCCACCCCCTCGATACGACCCCCTACGAGCAGTACTTC	NA	NA	TRBJ2-7	TRBV6-2/TRBV6-3
CASSYQGPGELFF	TGTGCCAGCAGTTACCAGGGTCCCGGGGAGCTGTTTTTT	few	NA	TRBJ2-2	TRBV7-9
CAISRDSRLSDTQYF	TGTGCCATCAGCCGGGACTCTAGGCTTTCAGATACGCAGTATTTT	many	NA	TRBJ2-3	TRBV10-3
CASSFRGGNQPQHF	TGTGCCAGCAGCTTCCGCGGGGGCAATCAGCCCCAGCATTTT	many	NA	TRBJ1-5	TRBV7-8
CASSLRAGGTYEQYF	TGTGCCAGCAGCTTAAGGGCGGGGGGAACCTACGAGCAGTACTTC	few	TRBD2	TRBJ2-7	TRBV5-6
CASSQKRTWYF	TGTGCCAGCAGCCAAAAGAGGACGTGGTATTTT	few	NA	TRBJ2-3	TRBV14
CASSPGTDLNTEAFF	TGTGCCAGCAGCCCCGGGACAGATTTGAACACTGAAGCTTTCTTT	NA	TRBD1	TRBJ1-1	TRBV7-6
CASSRSSNEQFF	TGTGCCAGCTCACGATCGAGCAATGAGCAGTTCTTC	NA	NA	TRBJ2-1	TRBV18
CASSDGTGADTQYF	TGTGCCAGCAGTGACGGGACAGGGGCAGATACGCAGTATTTT	many	TRBD1	TRBJ2-3	TRBV6-1
CASSRGVSYEQYF	TGTGCCAGCAGCAGGGGGGTCTCCTACGAGCAGTACTTC	NA	NA	TRBJ2-7	TRBV12-3/TRBV12-4
CASTPRRTGLRNTEAFF	TGTGCCAGCACCCCGAGGAGGACAGGGTTAAGGAACACTGAAGCTTTCTTT	many	TRBD1	TRBJ1-1	TRBV28
CASSTLQGAIYNEQFF	TGTGCCAGCAGCACCCTACAGGGGGCGATTTACAATGAGCAGTTCTTC	few	TRBD1	TRBJ2-1	TRBV11-2
CASSPTSKGGNYGYTF	TGTGCCAGCAGCCCCACCTCAAAAGGGGGCAACTATGGCTACACCTTC	few	TRBD1	TRBJ1-2	TRBV7-9
CASSPFLGGTEAFF	TGTGCCAGCAGCCCCTTCTTAGGCGGCACTGAAGCTTTCTTT	NA	NA	TRBJ1-1	TRBV11-2
CAIRGGGPSYEQYF	TGTGCCATCAGGGGTGGGGGCCCTAGTTACGAGCAGTACTTC	NA	NA	TRBJ2-7	TRBV10-3
CASSLQPLEGQPQHF	TGTGCCAGCAGCTTACAGCCTCTCGAGGGTCAGCCCCAGCATTTT	many	NA	TRBJ1-5	TRBV7-8
CASSPLGRETQYF	TGTGCCAGCTCACCACTGGGGCGAGAGACCCAGTACTTC	many	NA	TRBJ2-5	TRBV18
CASSTTSGRYEQYF	TGTGCCAGCAGCACAACTAGCGGGAGGTACGAGCAGTACTTC	few	TRBD2	TRBJ2-7	TRBV7-2
CSARRLVRGVSYNEQFF	TGCAGTGCTAGGAGGTTGGTCAGGGGCGTCTCCTACAATGAGCAGTTCTTC	many	NA	TRBJ2-1	TRBV20-1
CSALSGAGEQYF	TGCAGTGCTCTATCGGGGGCCGGCGAGCAGTACTTC	many	NA	TRBJ2-7	TRBV20-1
CASSSTGGGNTIYF	TGTGCCAGCAGCTCTACAGGGGGTGGAAACACCATATATTTT	few	TRBD1	TRBJ1-3	TRBV6-5
CSAESPNHEQYF	TGCAGCGCCGAAAGCCCGAACCACGAGCAGTACTTC	many	NA	TRBJ2-7	TRBV29-1
CASSQDRNGRRADTQYF	TGCGCCAGCAGCCAAGATCGAAACGGGAGAAGAGCAGATACGCAGTATTTT	many	NA	TRBJ2-3	TRBV4-1
CASSLSSFGNTEAFF	TGTGCCAGCAGCTTATCCTCCTTTGGGAACACTGAAGCTTTCTTT	NA	NA	TRBJ1-1	TRBV7-6
CASSQDGAWGYTF	TGCGCCAGCAGCCAAGATGGGGCCTGGGGCTACACCTTC	NA	NA	TRBJ1-2	TRBV4-1
CASSATGGEYEQYF	TGTGCCAGCAGTGCGACAGGGGGCGAGTACGAGCAGTACTTC	few	TRBD1	TRBJ2-7	TRBV6-1
CASSPRGQGYGYTF	TGCGCCAGCAGCCCCCGGGGGCAGGGCTATGGCTACACCTTC	NA	NA	TRBJ1-2	TRBV5-1
CASSTWLGEQYF	TGTGCCAGTTCCACATGGCTTGGTGAGCAGTACTTC	few	NA	TRBJ2-7	TRBV19
CASSPGGILYEQYF	TGTGCCAGCAGCCCAGGGGGGATACTCTACGAGCAGTACTTC	once	NA	TRBJ2-7	TRBV27
CASSLSVSYEQYF	TGCGCCAGCAGCTTGTCAGTTTCCTACGAGCAGTACTTC	NA	NA	TRBJ2-7	TRBV5-1
CATSTKSGLGTQYF	TGTGCCACCAGTACCAAAAGCGGCCTTGGTACGCAGTATTTT	once	NA	TRBJ2-3	TRBV15
CASSEGEEGIPLHF	TGTGCCAGCAGTGAAGGGGAGGAGGGGATACCCCTCCACTTT	NA	NA	TRBJ1-6	TRBV6-1
CASSPRDTSGGGEQYF	TGTGCCAGCAGCCCCCGGGACACCTCGGGGGGGGGCGAGCAGTACTTC	NA	TRBD2	TRBJ2-7	TRBV7-9